This paragraph reports one T cell receptor (beta chain). PCR amplification relied on 60 Vbeta primers (plus 13 Jbeta primers). As processed by the authors: As a later analysis found, there were approximately 80 million unique TCR beta chains, of which roughly 11 million were shared. TCRdb's table, derived via immunoSEQ multiplex PCR, lists solely in-frame clones and lacks some. V and J calls and clone size are as listed in that table; D and trimming were resolved from the DNA. The sample includes about 150,000 clones, around 80% of them seen just once. This specimen belongs to a study of cytomegalovirus exposure and HLA in healthy donors. Looking at the study overall: One earlier analysis, a look at approximately 190 million T cells, found about 100 million unique TCR beta sequences.

Germline V gene sequence: CDR1 SGHDN, CDR2 FVKESK. The CDR3 is made up of 15 amino acids. The V gene end was trimmed by 5 bases and the J gene end by 4 bases; junction bases not matched to a gene: 8. This TCR derives from a man between 18 and 35 years old in good health and CMV-seronegative. The sample was PBMCs. The chain is built from TRBV14 and TRBJ2-7, with TRBD1 identical over 10 bases. The DNA for the CDR3 is TGTGCCAGCAGCTCCGCCGGGACAGGGGTATACGAGCAGTACTTC. Encoded protein: CASSSAGTGVYEQYF.